The source of this TCR beta chain is a study of T cells after yellow fever vaccination. Study outcomes and limitations: At approximately 95% for CD4 and just over 85% for CD8, most primary-vaccination clones showed up again after the booster. Just a small share of clonotypes turned up in the CD4 compartment as well as the CD8 compartment.

Trimming took 5 bases from V and 3 from J, leaving 15 bases between them. Germline V lookup: CDR1 SGHNT, CDR2 YYREEE (reference sequence). This CDR3 is built from 15 residues. This clonotype has only a few counts. What it binds is unknown. TCRdb independently ran MiXCR on the 5' RACE reads; one entry per CDR3 protein. The sample includes 65,000 to 90,000 distinct CDR3 sequences, roughly 8% seen only once; the top ten take roughly two fifths. V is TRBV5-4 and J is TRBJ1-3; possibly TRBD1 for D (5 bases). The receptor was isolated from a man aged 25-45 years who received the YFV17D yellow fever vaccine. The sequences come from CD8+ T cells sorted from PBMCs, collected on the day of the yellow fever booster vaccination. Written as DNA, the CDR3 is TGTGCCAGCAGGACCTGGGGCAGTTATGGAAACACCATATATTTT. Translated: CASRTWGSYGNTIYF.